One sample yielded the 7 T cell receptor beta chains listed below, sequenced in a study of early T cells in non-severe SARS-CoV-2 infection. TCRdb itself ran the 5' RACE reads through MiXCR, one entry per CDR3 protein. The sample has about 98,000 distinct CDR3 sequences, about an eighth seen once. Sequencing used whole blood. The receptors originated from an adult who was a healthcare worker with PCR-confirmed SARS-CoV-2 infection or an uninfected control (not recorded which).

This clonotype was seen ten or more times. The V call is TRBV20-1, the J call TRBJ2-1, with 7 bases that match TRBD1. Per the germline V gene, CDR1 is DFQATT and CDR2 is SNEGSKA (reference sequence). J was trimmed by 6 bases and V by 5 bases; bases with no gene match: 10. This CDR3 spans 14 amino acids. The CDR3 spells CSAGTGTVLNEQFF. CDR3 DNA: TGCAGTGCTGGGACCGGGACAGTACTCAATGAGCAGTTCTTC.

There are many counts of this clonotype. The chain carries TRBV18 and TRBJ2-6; no firm D call. The V gene lost 5 bases and the J gene lost 2 bases, with 7 bases spanning the gap. The CDR3 sequence is 14 residues long. Germline V gives CDR1 KGHSH, CDR2 LQKENI. The CDR3 loop is CASSAQPGANVLTF. In DNA form, the CDR3 reads TGTGCCAGCTCAGCCCAACCTGGGGCCAACGTCCTGACTTTC. The variable domain in full, completed from reference TRBV18 and TRBJ2-6, reads NAGVMQNPRHLVRRRGQEARLRCSPMKGHSHVYWYRQLPEEGLKFMVYLQKENIIDESGMPKERFSAEFPKEGPSILRIQQVVRGDSAAYFCASSAQPGANVLTFGAGSRLTVL.

The gene calls are TRBV20-1 and TRBJ2-1; either TRBD1 or TRBD2 may fit D (5 bases each). Deletions cut 6 bases from V and 6 bases from J, with 12 bases between. The CDR3 sequence is 12 residues long. The V gene's germline CDR1 is DFQATT and CDR2 SNEGSKA (reference sequence). The CDR3 DNA reads as TGCAGTGCCAGGGACGCCCTCAATGAGCAGTTCTTC. Its protein product is CSARDALNEQFF.

This clonotype was found a few times. This chain links TRBV7-9 with TRBJ1-2; 8 nucleotides match TRBD1. After removal of 5 bases from V and 6 bases from J, the junction contained 8 bases not matched to a gene. CDR3 size: 14 residues. Germline CDR1 and CDR2: SEHNR and FQNEAQ (reference sequence). CDR3 DNA sequence: TGTGCCAGCAGCCCAGTAGCAGGGGGCGATGGCTACACCTTC. Protein product: CASSPVAGGDGYTF.

The genes are TRBV13 and TRBJ1-2; 7 bases match TRBD1. The CDR3 consists of 14 residues. Germline assignment: CDR1 PRHDT and CDR2 FYEKMQ (reference sequence). The V segment lost 5 bases and the J segment 4 bases; nucleotides outside the gene matches: 7. CDR3 nucleotides: TGTGCCAGCAGCCTGACAGGGTTGAGCTATGGCTACACCTTC. It specifies CASSLTGLSYGYTF.

V is TRBV11-2 and J is TRBJ1-6; D gene uncertain. Germline values: CDR1 SGHAT, CDR2 FQNNGV. V was trimmed by 8 bases and J by 13 bases, leaving 12 bases between them. The CDR3 length is 11 residues. In DNA form, the CDR3 reads TGTGCCAGCGGCGAGGCGACGCCCCTCCACTTT. Its translation: CASGEATPLHF.

The chain employs TRBV29-1 and TRBJ2-7; TRBD2 is a possible D gene (5 bases). The CDR3 is 12 amino acids. V was cut by 5 bases and J by 6 bases, with 14 bases left in between. Looked up from germline, CDR1 is SQVTM and CDR2 is ANQGSEA. CDR3 sequence (DNA): TGCAGCGTTATTAGCGAACGCGGCGAGCAGTACTTC. This sequence encodes CSVISERGEQYF.